This TCR beta chain was sequenced in a study of cytomegalovirus exposure and HLA in healthy donors. Findings and caveats of the study: Whilst most TCR sequences proved rare, a subset of public TCRs occurred across many donors.

The trim removed 4 bases at V and 9 bases at J, leaving 13 bases unmatched. The CDR3 runs 15 residues. CDR1 and CDR2 (germline): SGHRS, YFSETQ. As for this clone: The target antigen is unknown.

The repertoire was sequenced with immunoSEQ multiplex PCR; TCRdb's copy has only in-frame clones and lacks some. This table has 150,000 to 200,000 clones, about 80% appearing once. Sequencing used PBMCs. The chain carries TRBV5-1 and TRBJ2-1; the match to TRBD1 covers 7 bases. This receptor was identified in a man between 18 and 35 years old in good health and CMV-seropositive. CDR3 nucleotides: TGCGCCAGCAGCATCAGACAGGGAGCCGATGGTGAGCAGTTCTTC. Translation gives CASSIRQGADGEQFF.